This T cell receptor beta chain was sequenced during a study of T cells in Graves' hyperthyroidism and ophthalmopathy (dated by TCRdb to about 2019). Looking at the study overall: Peripheral blood samples were taken at the time of initial diagnosis, prior to any treatment. To identify TCR V-J signatures that set the groups apart, the researchers used a discovery cohort of roughly 100 patients, made up of around 42 with Graves' ophthalmopathy and some 58 with stable Graves' hyperthyroidism. Prospective prediction of ophthalmopathy was tested in an independent validation cohort of 18 to 20 hyperthyroidism patients and 17 patients who later progressed to ophthalmopathy. For training and testing, the 80 to 100 patients in the discovery cohort were randomly divided in a 7:3 ratio. Thyroid tissue and blood T-cell repertoires from about six Graves' hyperthyroidism patients were also compared in the study. Once sampling was done, hyperthyroidism patients were given methimazole at a starting dose of 30 mg daily, whereas ophthalmopathy patients were given high-dose intravenous methylprednisolone. The paper reports TCR Vbeta CDR3 sequencing of approximately 130 peripheral blood samples: fewer than 50 ophthalmopathy, 75 to 80 hyperthyroidism and 17 progressor patients. Overall results and qualifications from the work: In validation, the model predicted progression to ophthalmopathy a median of roughly 6.5 months before onset, with roughly 71% sensitivity and 72.22% specificity. A model built on a 13 V-J signature distinguished ophthalmopathy from stable hyperthyroidism, reaching about 89% sensitivity and 81.08% specificity in cross-validation and 80%/75% in testing. Sample size was not statistically predetermined, and investigators were not blinded to group allocation. Most expanded thyroid clonotypes (frequency above 0.001) were also detected in blood, suggesting blood repertoires may reflect thyroid immune responses.

TCR beta CDR3 regions were amplified from RNA transcripts. For the first round of RT-PCR on the TCR CDR3, the HTBI primer set was used together with the Qiagen OneStep RT-PCR kit. The libraries were constructed in a second round of multiplex PCR and then size-selected and purified. Sequencing of the libraries was done on an Illumina HiSeq2000 using paired-end 100 bp reads. The authors' analysis ran thus. SOAPnuke was used to process the raw data, removing reads that contained adapters or uncalled bases, had a mean Phred below 15, or lacked an exact match to the constant primer or identifier. COPE v1.2.5 was used to merge high-quality paired reads, and clonotypes were defined as unique nucleotide sequences. MiTCR v1.1 was used to align clonotypes to the IMGT TRBV, TRBD and TRBJ reference segments. The analysis was restricted to V-J combinations with a frequency above 0.0001, which together covered around 99% of the repertoires. The TCS score was defined as the ratio of F50 (clonal expansion) to E x V (chaos), calculated using BLOSUM62-based TCRdist between CDR3 peptides within each V-J. Welch's t-statistics and random forest reduced some 510 V-J features to fewer than 15, which were used in a naive Bayes classifier (R e1071). TCRdb reprocessed the public reads (quality trimming at Q25 with fastp, clone calling with MiXCR) and kept in-frame beta chains. Rows with one shared CDR3 protein collapse into an entry with the most common genes and DNA. TCRdb's processing, not the study's, gives the V and J calls here. Across this sample there are some 550,000 distinct CDR3 sequences, with less than 25% seen only once. The top ten hold around 27% of the sample.

The germline V and J ends show losses of 3 bases and 8 bases respectively, and no gene match explains 10 bases of the junction. Reading from cysteine to phenylalanine, the CDR3 counts 15 amino acids. Kept here is only the CDR3 DNA, which spans 45 bases and is read in frame from base 1. CDR1 and CDR2, per the germline V gene, are SQVTM and ANQGSEA. The sample holds many counts of this clonotype. The target of this receptor is not known. No base-level quality is on record; no much larger clone is a single base apart. Stable Graves' hyperthyroidism was defined as no progression to ophthalmopathy during 18 months of follow-up. The hyperthyroidism patients were between 18 and 65 years old and newly diagnosed, with a disease duration of less than 2 months. Patients with uncontrolled infections, other autoimmune diseases, pregnancy or lactation were excluded. Diagnoses were established on the basis of clinical symptoms, serum thyroxine and TRAb, thyroid ultrasound, and orbital computed tomography. PBMCs were separated from roughly 9.6 ml of fresh peripheral blood using Ficoll-Paque density gradient centrifugation. Total RNA was extracted using Trizol reagent, and RNA quality was assessed on an Agilent 2100 Bioanalyzer.

The source is a man younger than 35 with Graves' hyperthyroidism. The chain couples TRBV29-1 to TRBJ2-2; 9 bases in between match TRBD2. The source material was blood. The bases read TGCAGCGTTGAGTCTAGCGGGGCAAATACAGGGGAGCTGTTTTTT. Its translation is CSVESSGANTGELFF.